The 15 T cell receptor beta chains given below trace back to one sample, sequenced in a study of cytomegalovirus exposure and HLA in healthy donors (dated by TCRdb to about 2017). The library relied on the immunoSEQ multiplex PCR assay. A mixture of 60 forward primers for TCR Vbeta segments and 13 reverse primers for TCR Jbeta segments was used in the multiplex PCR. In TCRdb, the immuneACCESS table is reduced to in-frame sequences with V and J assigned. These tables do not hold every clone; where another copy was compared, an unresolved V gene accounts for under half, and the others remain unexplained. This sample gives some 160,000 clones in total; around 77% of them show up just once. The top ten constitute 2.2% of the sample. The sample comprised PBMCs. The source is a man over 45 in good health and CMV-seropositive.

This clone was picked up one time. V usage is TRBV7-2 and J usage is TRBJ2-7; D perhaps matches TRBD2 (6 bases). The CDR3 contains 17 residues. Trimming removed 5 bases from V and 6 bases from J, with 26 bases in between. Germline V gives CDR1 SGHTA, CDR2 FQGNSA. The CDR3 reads CASSPFSSGEGPLEQYF. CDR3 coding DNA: TGTGCCAGCAGCCCCTTTTCCTCGGGAGAGGGGCCTCTCGAGCAGTACTTC.

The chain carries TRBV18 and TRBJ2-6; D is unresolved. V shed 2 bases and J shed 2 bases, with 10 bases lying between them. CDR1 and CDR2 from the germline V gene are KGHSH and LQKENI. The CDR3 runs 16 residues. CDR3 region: CASSPGRFAGANVLTF. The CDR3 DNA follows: TGTGCCAGCTCACCAGGCAGGTTCGCTGGGGCCAACGTCCTGACTTTC.

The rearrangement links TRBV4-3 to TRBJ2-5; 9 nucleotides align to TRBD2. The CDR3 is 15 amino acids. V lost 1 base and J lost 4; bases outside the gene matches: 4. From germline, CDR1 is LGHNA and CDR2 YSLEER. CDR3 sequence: CASSQVAGAGETQYF. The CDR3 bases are TGCGCCAGCAGCCAAGTAGCGGGGGCGGGAGAGACCCAGTACTTC.

This CDR3 reads CASSSGPGQGSEKLFF. CDR3 DNA sequence: TGTGCCAGCAGCTCGGGACCGGGACAGGGAAGTGAAAAACTGTTTTTT. This chain connects TRBV7-2 to TRBJ1-4, with TRBD1 matching 9 bases. The CDR3 runs to 16 residues. Germline CDR1 is SGHTA and CDR2 is FQGNSA. Trimming at V came to 4 bases and at J to 7 bases, leaving 10 bases not matched to a gene.

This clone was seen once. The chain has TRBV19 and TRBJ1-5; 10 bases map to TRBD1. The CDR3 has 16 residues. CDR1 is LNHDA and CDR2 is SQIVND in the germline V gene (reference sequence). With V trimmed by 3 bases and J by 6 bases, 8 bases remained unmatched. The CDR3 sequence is CASSIYVTGGVQPQHF. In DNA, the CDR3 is TGTGCCAGTAGTATTTATGTGACAGGGGGCGTTCAGCCCCAGCATTTT.

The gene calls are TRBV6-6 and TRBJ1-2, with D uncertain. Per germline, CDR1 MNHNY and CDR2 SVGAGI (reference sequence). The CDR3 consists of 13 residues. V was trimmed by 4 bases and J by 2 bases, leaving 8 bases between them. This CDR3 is CASSSDTNYGYTF. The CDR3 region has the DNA TGTGCCAGCAGTTCAGACACGAACTATGGCTACACCTTC.

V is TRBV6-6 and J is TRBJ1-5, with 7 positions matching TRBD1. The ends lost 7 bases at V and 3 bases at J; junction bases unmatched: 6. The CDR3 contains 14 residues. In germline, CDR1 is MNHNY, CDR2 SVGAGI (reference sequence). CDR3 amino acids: CASTRQGANQPQHF. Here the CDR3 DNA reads TGTGCCAGCACCCGACAGGGTGCCAATCAGCCCCAGCATTTT.

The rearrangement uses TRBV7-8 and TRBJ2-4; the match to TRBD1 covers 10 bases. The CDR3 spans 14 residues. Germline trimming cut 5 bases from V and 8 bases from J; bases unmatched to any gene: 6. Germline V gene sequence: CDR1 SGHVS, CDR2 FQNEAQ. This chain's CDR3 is CASSPGQGVDIQYF. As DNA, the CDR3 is TGTGCCAGCAGCCCTGGACAGGGGGTAGACATTCAGTACTTC.

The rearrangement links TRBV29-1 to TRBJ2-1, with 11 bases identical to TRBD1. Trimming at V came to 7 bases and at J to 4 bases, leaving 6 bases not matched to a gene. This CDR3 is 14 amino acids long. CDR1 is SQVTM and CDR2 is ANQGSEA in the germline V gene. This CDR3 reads CSARDRGEYNEQFF. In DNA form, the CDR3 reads TGCAGCGCCCGGGACAGGGGGGAATACAATGAGCAGTTCTTC.

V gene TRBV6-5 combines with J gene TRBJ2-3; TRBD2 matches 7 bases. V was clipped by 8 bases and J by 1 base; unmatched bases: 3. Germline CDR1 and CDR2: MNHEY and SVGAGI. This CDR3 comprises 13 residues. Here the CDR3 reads CASRGVGTDTQYF. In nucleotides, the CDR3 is TGTGCCAGCCGGGGGGTGGGCACAGATACGCAGTATTTT.

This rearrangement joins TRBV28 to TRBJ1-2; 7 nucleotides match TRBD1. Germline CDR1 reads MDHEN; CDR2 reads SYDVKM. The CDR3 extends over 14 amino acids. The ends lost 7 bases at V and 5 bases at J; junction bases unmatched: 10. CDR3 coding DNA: TGTGCCAGCAATCTGGGGGCAGGGGGTTATGGCTACACCTTC. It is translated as CASNLGAGGYGYTF.

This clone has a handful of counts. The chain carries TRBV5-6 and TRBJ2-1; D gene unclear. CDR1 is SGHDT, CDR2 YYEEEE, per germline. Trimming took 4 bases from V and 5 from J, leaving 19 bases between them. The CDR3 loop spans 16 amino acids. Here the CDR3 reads CASSLYTSPLDNEQFF. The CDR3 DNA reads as TGTGCCAGCAGCCTGTATACATCCCCCTTGGACAATGAGCAGTTCTTC.

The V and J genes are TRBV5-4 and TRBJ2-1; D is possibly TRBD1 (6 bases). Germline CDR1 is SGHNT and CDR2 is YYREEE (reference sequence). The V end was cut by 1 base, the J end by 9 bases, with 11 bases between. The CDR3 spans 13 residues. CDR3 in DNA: TGTGCCAGCAGCTTGAAGGGGGAGATTGAGCAGTTCTTC. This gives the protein CASSLKGEIEQFF. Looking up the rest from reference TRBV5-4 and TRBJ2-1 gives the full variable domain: ETGVTQSPTHLIKTRGQQVTLRCSSQSGHNTVSWYQQALGQGPQFIFQYYREEENGRGNFPPRFSGLQFPNYSSELNVNALELDDSALYLCASSLKGEIEQFFGPGTRLTVL.

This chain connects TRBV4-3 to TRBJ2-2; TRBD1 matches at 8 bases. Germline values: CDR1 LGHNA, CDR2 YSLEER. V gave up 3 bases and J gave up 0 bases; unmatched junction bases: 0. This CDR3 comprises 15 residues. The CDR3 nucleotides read TGCGCCAGCAGCCAGGACAGGGCGAACACCGGGGAGCTGTTTTTT. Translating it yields CASSQDRANTGELFF.

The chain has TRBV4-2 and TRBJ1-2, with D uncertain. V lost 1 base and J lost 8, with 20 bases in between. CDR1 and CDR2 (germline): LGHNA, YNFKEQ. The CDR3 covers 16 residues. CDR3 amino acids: CASSQASRISLSGYTF. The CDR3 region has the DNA TGTGCCAGCAGCCAAGCGTCGCGTATTAGTCTCTCCGGCTACACCTTC.